Below, 8 T cell receptor beta chains from the same sample are listed, as sequenced in a study of monozygotic twins with inflammatory bowel disease. TCRdb reprocessed the 5' RACE reads, keeping one entry per CDR3 protein, no DNA. The data include over 200,000 distinct CDR3 sequences; the top ten clones carry more than 7.5%. Input material: blood. These receptor sequences come from a human donor with ulcerative colitis or Crohn's disease, or a healthy co-twin of an affected twin (not recorded which).

This chain connects TRBV7-2 to TRBJ2-7; the TCRdb call, TRBD2, lacks DNA for checking. The CDR3 covers 17 residues. Germline CDR1 SGHTA, CDR2 FQGNSA. The CDR3 region is CASSLAGSGRSNYEQYF.

This chain's CDR3 is CSARDKGIEAFF. The chain employs TRBV20-1 and TRBJ1-1; TCRdb's D call of TRBD1 is untestable without DNA. Germline V gene data show CDR1 as DFQATT and CDR2 as SNEGSKA (reference sequence). The CDR3 has 12 residues.

The chain combines TRBV18 with TRBJ1-2; TCRdb gives TRBD1 as the D gene, but with no DNA this cannot be confirmed. Germline V CDR1 and CDR2: KGHSH, LQKENI. This CDR3 has 15 amino acids. Here the CDR3 reads CASSPLPTGEVGYTF.

The rearrangement links TRBV7-2 to TRBJ2-1; as DNA is missing, the TRBD2 call by TCRdb cannot be tested. Germline V gene data show CDR1 as SGHTA and CDR2 as FQGNSA. The length of the CDR3 is 16 residues. The chain's CDR3 is CASSRLSGGSYNEQFF.

The V and J genes are TRBV7-8 and TRBJ2-3; checking the TCRdb D call of TRBD1 is not possible without DNA. Germline-derived CDR1 and CDR2 are SGHVS and FQNEAQ. The CDR3 runs 12 residues. The CDR3 region is CASTLLGRGKNF.

The chain couples TRBV4-2 to TRBJ1-4. CDR1 and CDR2 (germline): LGHNA, YNFKEQ. The CDR3 has 16 amino acids. The CDR3: CASSQTAGPGSGKLFF.

This chain links TRBV7-2 with TRBJ2-6; checking the TCRdb D call of TRBD1 is not possible without DNA. The CDR3 loop spans 17 amino acids. Looked up from germline, CDR1 is SGHTA and CDR2 is FQGNSA. This CDR3 is CASRMTGSLSGANVLTF. Full variable domain (outside the CDR3, taken from reference TRBV7-2 and TRBJ2-6): GAGVSQSPSNKVTEKGKDVELRCDPISGHTALYWYRQSLGQGLEFLIYFQGNSAPDKSGLPSDRFSAERTGGSVSTLTIQRTQQEDSAVYLCASRMTGSLSGANVLTFGAGSRLTVL.

The CDR3: CAISESGDAREAFF. The chain employs TRBV10-3 and TRBJ1-1; with no DNA, the TCRdb D assignment of TRBD1 cannot be verified. Germline-derived CDR1 and CDR2 are ENHRY and SYGVKD. The CDR3 is 14 amino acids.